The 29 T cell receptor beta chains below all came from one sample that was sequenced in a study of regulatory T cells in long-lasting Graves disease. Investigators prepared the TCR beta libraries by applying iRepertoire HTBI primers and Arm-PCR of CDR3 regions. TCRdb independently ran MiXCR on the multiplex PCR reads; one entry per CDR3 protein. The repertoire has 500,000 or so distinct CDR3 sequences, more than 15% of them found once; the top ten carry around 25%. The time point here: newly diagnosed GD, antithyroid drugs for less than 3 months. The TCR library was prepared using RNA isolated from PBMCs. These same data were also listed under a study on T cells in Graves' hyperthyroidism and ophthalmopathy.

The material sequenced was peripheral blood mononuclear cells (PBMCs), taken at new diagnosis, from a patient treated with antithyroid drugs. The receptors shown here come from a woman aged 35-60 years with Graves disease.

This clonotype showed up many times. The chain employs TRBV10-2 and TRBJ2-1; perhaps TRBD2 as D (6 bases). V shed 6 bases and J shed 6 bases, with 12 bases lying between them. Germline V lookup: CDR1 WSHSY, CDR2 SAAADI. There are 13 residues in the CDR3. Here the CDR3 DNA reads TGCGCCAGCAGCTCGGGACTGATCAATGAGCAGTTCTTC. It translates to CASSSGLINEQFF.

This clonotype came up many times. The chain employs TRBV27 and TRBJ1-1; the D is unclear. Per the germline V gene, CDR1 is MNHEY and CDR2 is SMNVEV (reference sequence). V gave up 6 bases and J gave up 5 bases, with 16 bases separating them. This CDR3 is 14 amino acids long. The DNA of the CDR3 is TGTGCCAGCAGCTCCGGAAGGGCGCGGACTGAAGCTTTCTTT. Translated: CASSSGRARTEAFF.

This clonotype was detected a few times. This chain connects TRBV19 to TRBJ1-4; 7 nucleotides line up with TRBD1. After removal of 11 bases from V and 8 bases from J, the junction contained 14 bases not matched to a gene. The CDR3 covers 14 residues. Per the germline V gene, CDR1 is LNHDA and CDR2 is SQIVND (reference sequence). CDR3 residues: CAGRQGPTDEKLFF. The DNA of the CDR3 is TGTGCCGGTCGACAGGGCCCGACAGACGAAAAACTGTTTTTT.

This clonotype was recorded many times. The chain recombines TRBV5-1 with TRBJ2-3; 10 bases line up with TRBD2. The length of the CDR3 is 17 residues. The ends lost 2 bases at V and 0 bases at J; junction bases unmatched: 6. Per the germline V gene, CDR1 is SGHRS and CDR2 is YFSETQ. The CDR3, as DNA: TGCGCCAGCAGCTTCACCCTAGCGGGGGCAAGCACAGATACGCAGTATTTT. This gives the protein CASSFTLAGASTDTQYF.

The table lists this clonotype with many counts. The J gene is TRBJ2-3, the V gene TRBV5-1; the D is unclear. Trimming removed 8 bases from V and 3 bases from J, with 13 bases in between. The CDR3 sequence is 13 residues long. The germline gives CDR1 SGHRS, CDR2 YFSETQ. DNA for the CDR3: TGCGCCAGTAAAAAAGAGAATACAGATACGCAGTATTTT. Protein: CASKKENTDTQYF. The full variable domain, its missing parts supplied by reference TRBV5-1 and TRBJ2-3, is KAGVTQTPRYLIKTRGQQVTLSCSPISGHRSVSWYQQTPGQGLQFLFEYFSETQRNKGNFPGRFSGRQFSNSRSEMNVSTLELGDSALYLCASKKENTDTQYFGPGTRLTVL.

This rearrangement joins TRBV28 to TRBJ2-1; the D is unclear. Per germline, CDR1 MDHEN and CDR2 SYDVKM. CDR3 length: 14 amino acids. V was trimmed by 3 bases and J by 0 bases, leaving 6 bases between them. The DNA for the CDR3 is TGTGCCAGCAGTTTCACCCGCTCCTACAATGAGCAGTTCTTC. It codes for CASSFTRSYNEQFF.

This clonotype was recorded many times. V is TRBV24-1 and J is TRBJ1-2; possible D gene TRBD1, 5 bases. Germline V CDR1 and CDR2: KGHDR, SFDVKD. Trimming removed 5 bases from V and 7 bases from J, with 13 bases in between. The CDR3 consists of 13 residues. Here the CDR3 reads CATSATGGSGYTF. CDR3 nucleotide sequence: TGTGCCACCAGTGCCACGGGGGGTAGTGGCTACACCTTC.

The chain couples TRBV12-5 to TRBJ2-2, with 7 bases lining up with TRBD1. Per germline, CDR1 LGHNT and CDR2 FRNRAP. The CDR3 consists of 15 residues. Trimming at V came to 7 bases and at J to 4 bases, leaving 9 bases not matched to a gene. The CDR3 is CASALRDRVTGELFF. In nucleotides, the CDR3 is TGTGCTAGTGCTCTCCGGGACAGAGTCACCGGGGAGCTGTTTTTT.

This clonotype has at least ten counts. The chain links TRBV30 to TRBJ1-1, with a weak D call TRBD1 (5 bases). The germline V and J ends were trimmed by 3 bases and 3 bases, with 14 bases remaining between them. Germline V gene lookup returns CDR1 GTSNPN and CDR2 SVGIG (reference sequence). The CDR3 contains 14 residues. The CDR3 loop reads CAWRVTVWDTEAFF. The CDR3 nucleotides are TGTGCCTGGAGGGTGACAGTATGGGACACTGAAGCTTTCTTT.

This clonotype was picked up a small number of times. The rearrangement uses TRBV29-1 and TRBJ1-1; D ambiguous. V lost 1 base to trimming and J lost 7 bases, with 10 bases between them. CDR3 length: 12 residues. Germline CDR1 is SQVTM and CDR2 is ANQGSEA. The CDR3: CSVEGTRVEAFF. CDR3 in DNA: TGCAGCGTTGAAGGGACTCGGGTTGAAGCTTTCTTT.

At least ten counts were recorded for this clonotype. The chain links TRBV28 to TRBJ2-5, with a tentative D call TRBD2 (6 bases). CDR3 size: 11 residues. The germline gives CDR1 MDHEN, CDR2 SYDVKM. V lost 4 bases, J lost 14 bases, and 14 bases lay in between. CDR3 sequence (DNA): TGTGCCAGCAGTTCGGGACTTTCCCTATACTTC. It translates to CASSSGLSLYF. Complete variable domain (other parts from reference TRBV28 and TRBJ2-5): DVKVTQSSRYLVKRTGEKVFLECVQDMDHENMFWYRQDPGLGLRLIYFSYDVKMKEKGDIPEGYSVSREKKERFSLILESASTNQTSMYLCASSSGLSLYFGPGTRLLVL.

There are many counts of this clonotype. The V and J genes are TRBV12-3 or TRBV12-4 and TRBJ2-1, with D uncertain. V was pared by 7 bases and J by 5 bases, with 18 bases between. The CDR3 extends over 15 amino acids. The CDR3 reads CASTPTLEIHNEQFF. As DNA, the CDR3 is TGTGCCAGCACCCCGACCCTGGAGATACACAATGAGCAGTTCTTC.

This chain uses TRBV28 with TRBJ1-2, with a tentative D call TRBD1 (6 bases). The CDR3 covers 14 residues. V lost 3 bases and J lost 6, with 14 bases in between. CDR1 and CDR2 from the germline V gene are MDHEN and SYDVKM. As DNA, the CDR3 is TGTGCCAGCAGTTTTTTACAGGGCGTCGATGGCTACACCTTC. Protein product: CASSFLQGVDGYTF.

This clonotype was recorded many times. The chain uses TRBV28 and TRBJ1-3; no clear D gene. The CDR3 consists of 14 residues. The V and J ends lost 6 bases and 0 bases respectively, with 9 bases between them. CDR1 and CDR2 from the germline V gene are MDHEN and SYDVKM. The DNA for the CDR3 is TGTGCCAGCAGCAAAGAGAGCTCTGGAAACACCATATATTTT. Amino acids: CASSKESSGNTIYF.

There are many counts of this clonotype. The gene calls are TRBV10-3 and TRBJ1-1, with TRBD1 identical over 8 bases. Germline CDR1 ENHRY, CDR2 SYGVKD. The trim removed 10 bases at V and 4 bases at J, leaving 14 bases unmatched. There are 15 residues in the CDR3. CDR3 amino acids: CATGQGSSQITEAFF. CDR3 bases: TGTGCCACAGGACAGGGCTCTTCCCAGATCACTGAAGCTTTCTTT.

The CDR3 sequence: CASIRLGGGGDYTDTQYF. The DNA for the CDR3 is TGTGCCAGCATTCGACTGGGCGGGGGGGGCGACTACACAGATACGCAGTATTTT. V usage is TRBV2 and J usage is TRBJ2-3; 9 bases map to TRBD2. V lost 7 bases to trimming and J lost 2 bases; unmatched junction nucleotides: 16. The germline V gene has CDR1 SNHLY and CDR2 FYNNEI. The CDR3 has 18 amino acids.

This clonotype was seen repeatedly, ten times or more. V usage is TRBV12-3 or TRBV12-4 and J usage is TRBJ1-5, with 10 bases fitting TRBD1. V lost 6 bases to trimming and J lost 3 bases; unmatched junction nucleotides: 8. This CDR3 spans 16 amino acids. CDR3 protein: CASRGSGTGVNQPQHF. CDR3 nucleotides: TGTGCCAGCAGAGGATCCGGGACAGGGGTCAATCAGCCCCAGCATTTT.

This clonotype was recorded many times. The DNA of the CDR3 is TGTGCCAGCAGCGGGGGGGTCGGCAATCAGCCCCAGCATTTT. Protein: CASSGGVGNQPQHF. The V call is TRBV3-1, the J call TRBJ1-5, with D tentatively TRBD1 (5 bases). The CDR3 has 14 residues. CDR1 is LGHDT and CDR2 is YNNKEL in the germline V gene (reference sequence). Trimming removed 5 bases at V and 2 bases at J, with 10 bases between.

This clonotype was seen at least ten times. The rearrangement uses TRBV6-2 or TRBV6-3 and TRBJ2-5, with D unresolved. Germline assignment: CDR1 MNHEY and CDR2 SVGEGT. Trimming removed 0 bases from V and 2 bases from J, with 10 bases in between. The CDR3 has 15 residues. CDR3 DNA: TGTGCCAGCAGTTACTCGATACTCGATCAAGAGACCCAGTACTTC. This encodes CASSYSILDQETQYF.

In this sample, this clonotype turned up a few times. This chain joins TRBV12-3 or TRBV12-4 and TRBJ2-2, with TRBD2 identical over 9 bases. V lost 6 bases, J lost 7 bases, and 15 bases stayed unmatched. The CDR3 is 17 amino acids. Written as DNA, the CDR3 is TGTGCCAGCAGCCAAGCGGGGGGCACCGTGGAGATCGGGGAGCTGTTTTTT. This translates into CASSQAGGTVEIGELFF.

This chain links TRBV3-1 with TRBJ1-3; D possibly corresponds to TRBD1 (6 bases). Trimming took 3 bases from V and 4 from J, leaving 19 bases between them. Germline V lookup: CDR1 LGHDT, CDR2 YNNKEL (reference sequence). The CDR3 is 17 amino acids. For the CDR3, the DNA is TGTGCCAGCAGCCATCACCCGGGACAATCGATAGGAAACACCATATATTTT. It specifies CASSHHPGQSIGNTIYF.

This clonotype was seen many times. The chain joins TRBV5-1 to TRBJ1-1, with 7 bases lining up with TRBD1. Losses at the gene ends were 0 bases for V and 3 bases for J; bases not matched to a gene: 5. CDR1 is SGHRS, CDR2 YFSETQ, per germline. This CDR3 is 15 amino acids long. The CDR3 loop is CASSLETGMHTEAFF. CDR3 in DNA: TGCGCCAGCAGCTTGGAGACAGGGATGCACACTGAAGCTTTCTTT.

This clonotype appeared a few times. The genes are TRBV5-1 and TRBJ2-5; D is possibly TRBD2 (6 bases). Trimming took off 2 bases at V and 5 bases at J, with 13 bases between the two ends. This CDR3 contains 14 residues. Germline V gene lookup returns CDR1 SGHRS and CDR2 YFSETQ. The CDR3 coding sequence is TGCGCCAGCAGCTTCGGACCCGGAGGGGAGACCCAGTACTTC. Translation gives CASSFGPGGETQYF.

Ten or more counts support this clonotype. The chain is built from TRBV20-1 and TRBJ2-3; 9 bases line up with TRBD2. CDR1 is DFQATT and CDR2 is SNEGSKA in the germline V gene (reference sequence). The CDR3 loop spans 15 amino acids. With 2 bases clipped from V and 3 bases from J, the junction kept 6 bases outside the gene matches. CDR3 sequence: CSARSDAGGTDTQYF. The CDR3 DNA reads TGCAGTGCTAGATCCGATGCGGGGGGGACAGATACGCAGTATTTT.

The sample holds many counts of this clonotype. V and J are TRBV12-3 or TRBV12-4 and TRBJ1-5; D call uncertain. Trimming left V 1 base short and J 12 bases short, with 13 bases between. This CDR3 is 13 amino acids long. The CDR3 DNA sequence: TGTGCCAGCAGTTTAGGTAGCGGTTCATACCAGCATTTT. Translated, it gives CASSLGSGSYQHF.

This clonotype was found many times. The gene calls are TRBV2 and TRBJ1-5; TRBD1 aligns across 9 bases. The CDR3 has 14 residues. V lost 5 bases to trimming and J lost 6 bases; unmatched junction nucleotides: 5. CDR1 is SNHLY and CDR2 is FYNNEI in the germline V gene. The CDR3 DNA follows: TGTGCCAGCAGTTCCGGGACAGGGAGTCAGCCCCAGCATTTT. Its translation is CASSSGTGSQPQHF.

This CDR3 reads CATQLRLNYGYTF. The CDR3 nucleotides read TGTGCCACCCAACTGAGGCTCAACTATGGCTACACCTTC. This rearrangement joins TRBV28 to TRBJ1-2, with D hard to call. The CDR3 extends over 13 amino acids. Germline lookup yields CDR1 MDHEN and CDR2 SYDVKM. Trimming cost V 10 bases and J 2 bases, with 14 bases left between them.

This clonotype was observed many times. J is TRBJ2-5 and V is TRBV20-1, with TRBD2 matching 8 bases. The CDR3 contains 11 residues. The trim removed 4 bases at V and 5 bases at J, leaving 0 bases unmatched. In germline, CDR1 is DFQATT, CDR2 SNEGSKA (reference sequence). CDR3 nucleotides: TGCAGTGCTACGGGGGGGGAGACCCAGTACTTC. It yields the protein CSATGGETQYF.

This clonotype came up a few times. This chain uses TRBV20-1 with TRBJ1-2; D perhaps matches TRBD1 (5 bases). Germline V gene sequence: CDR1 DFQATT, CDR2 SNEGSKA (reference sequence). There are 13 residues in the CDR3. The V and J ends lost 0 bases and 8 bases respectively, with 13 bases between them. This CDR3 is CSARDAWGKGYTF. In DNA, the CDR3 is TGCAGTGCTAGAGATGCCTGGGGGAAGGGCTACACCTTC.